Included here is one T cell receptor (beta chain) sequence, with context. Each CDR3 protein gets one entry in TCRdb, which reprocessed the 5' RACE reads and gives no DNA. The sample shows roughly 160,000 distinct CDR3 sequences, and under 20% sits with its ten largest clones. The entry originates in a study of T cells expressing NK-cell markers. This CDR3 comprises 14 residues. In germline, CDR1 is SNHLY, CDR2 FYNNEI. The TCR originated in a woman between 18 and 70 years old in good health. The specimen was blood T cells: a sorted CD56 or NKG2C T cell subset, CD4+ or CD8+ T cells, or bulk PBMC T cells (not recorded which). The V gene is TRBV2, the J gene TRBJ2-7; the TCRdb D gene call, TRBD1, has no DNA to confirm it. This CDR3 reads CASSVRNRKYEQYF.